These 9 T cell receptor beta chains were sequenced from one sample in a study of blood T cell repertoires in COVID-19. TCRdb's copy holds only in-frame clones and misses some; the assay was immunoSEQ multiplex PCR. This sample has hundreds of thousands of clones, with approximately 87% found just once. Sequencing used PBMCs or T cells enriched from blood (not recorded which). The receptor source for this set is a woman aged 45-59 years who had recovered from COVID-19.

As DNA, the CDR3 is TGTGCCATCAGTACTAGGCCAGGGGAAGGCTACGAGCAGTACTTC. Translated, it gives CAISTRPGEGYEQYF. This sequence joins TRBV10-3 and TRBJ2-7; perhaps TRBD1 as D (6 bases). Germline lookup yields CDR1 ENHRY and CDR2 SYGVKD. The CDR3 is 15 residues long. V was trimmed by 5 bases and J by 3 bases, leaving 17 bases between them.

The V gene is TRBV30, the J gene TRBJ1-5; D unresolved. This CDR3 has 13 amino acids. Germline V gene data show CDR1 as GTSNPN and CDR2 as SVGIG (reference sequence). Trimming removed 1 base at V and 6 bases at J, with 10 bases between. CDR3 in DNA: TGTGCCTGGAGTGCCATGGGCAGTCAGCCCCAGCATTTT. It yields the protein CAWSAMGSQPQHF.

The chain has TRBV18 and TRBJ1-3, with no clear D. Germline CDR1 and CDR2: KGHSH and LQKENI. CDR3 length: 14 amino acids. Trimming took off 3 bases at V and 8 bases at J, with 14 bases between the two ends. CDR3 DNA: TGTGCCAGCTCACCGGTTCCTCCGAGGGACACCATATATTTT. Protein sequence: CASSPVPPRDTIYF.

The V call is TRBV6-5, the J call TRBJ1-1; 8 bases map to TRBD1. The germline V gene has CDR1 MNHEY and CDR2 SVGAGI. The CDR3 spans 14 residues. The ends lost 4 bases at V and 0 bases at J; junction bases unmatched: 1. CDR3 coding DNA: TGTGCCAGCAGTTTACAGGGGGTGAACACTGAAGCTTTCTTT. This sequence encodes CASSLQGVNTEAFF.

The chain uses TRBV28 and TRBJ1-5; a possible D gene is TRBD1 (6 bases). Per germline, CDR1 MDHEN and CDR2 SYDVKM. Trimming cost V 8 bases and J 0 bases, with 14 bases left between them. The CDR3 runs to 15 residues. CDR3 protein: CASGRGGDSNQPQHF. In DNA, the CDR3 is TGTGCCAGCGGGCGAGGGGGGGATAGCAATCAGCCCCAGCATTTT.

This clone came up once. The gene calls are TRBV6-5 and TRBJ2-5, with TRBD2 matching 8 bases. The germline V gene encodes CDR1 MNHEY and CDR2 SVGAGI. The CDR3 extends over 13 amino acids. The V segment lost 2 bases and the J segment 7 bases; nucleotides outside the gene matches: 3. The CDR3 spells CASSYAGGGTQYF. The CDR3 nucleotides are TGTGCCAGCAGTTACGCGGGGGGCGGGACCCAGTACTTC.

The chain has TRBV28 and TRBJ1-1, with D maybe TRBD1 (5 bases). This CDR3 is built from 14 residues. The germline V gene encodes CDR1 MDHEN and CDR2 SYDVKM. Trimming shortened V by 6 bases and J by 5 bases, and 16 bases separated the two germline ends. CDR3 nucleotide sequence: TGTGCCAGCAGCTCAAGACAGAGAAGAACTGAAGCTTTCTTT. Amino acids: CASSSRQRRTEAFF.

The J gene is TRBJ1-4, the V gene TRBV7-8; D gene uncertain. Germline CDR1 SGHVS, CDR2 FQNEAQ. Trimming left V 1 base short and J 0 bases short, with 9 bases between. This CDR3 spans 16 amino acids. In DNA, the CDR3 is TGTGCCAGCAGCTTAGTACAGCTTGCAACTAATGAAAAACTGTTTTTT. This encodes CASSLVQLATNEKLFF.

CDR3 in amino acids: CASSTRAGNTIYF. CDR3 DNA: TGTGCCAGTAGTACCCGGGCTGGAAACACCATATATTTT. The rearrangement uses TRBV19 and TRBJ1-3; no reliable D call. Per germline, CDR1 LNHDA and CDR2 SQIVND (reference sequence). The V end was cut by 4 bases, the J end by 2 bases, with 6 bases between. The CDR3 loop spans 13 amino acids.